This is a list of T cell receptor beta chains from one sample in a study of identical twins. TCRdb re-called the 5' RACE reads with MiXCR, one entry per CDR3 protein. The table lists fewer than 500,000 distinct CDR3 sequences, roughly 24% of them singletons, with just under 3% in the top ten. The data also belong to a second study, concerning T cells expressing NK-cell markers.

Specimen: CD4+ T cells sorted from blood. The receptor set was obtained from a woman between 18 and 30 years old in good health. CDR3s include the opening cysteine and the closing phenylalanine or tryptophan. Each record gives: J gene, clone size, V gene, D gene, CDR3 DNA, CDR3 protein. The D gene is left open where the match is weak. Only some rows state a clone size, as once, few, many or a class for expanded clones.

J: TRBJ2-1
size: -
V: TRBV9
D: TRBD2
DNA: TGTGCCAGCAGCGCGAACAAGCGGGAGGGAAGAATGAGCTCCTACAATGAGCAGTTCTTC
CDR3: CASSANKREGRMSSYNEQFF

J: TRBJ2-7
size: few
V: TRBV7-2
D: TRBD2
DNA: TGTGCCAGCAGTACAGCGGGATGGGGATCCTACGAGCAGTACTTC
CDR3: CASSTAGWGSYEQYF

J: TRBJ2-3
size: -
V: TRBV5-1
D: -
DNA: TGCGCCAGCAGCTTGGGAGCCCACACAGATACGCAGTATTTT
CDR3: CASSLGAHTDTQYF

J: TRBJ1-2
size: -
V: TRBV7-9
D: -
DNA: TGTGCCAGCAGCTCACACGACAGACCTAACTATGGCTACACCTTC
CDR3: CASSSHDRPNYGYTF

J: TRBJ2-3
size: few
V: TRBV6-5
D: -
DNA: TGTGCCAGCAGTTCACGCGGGGGCCGCAGCACAGATACGCAGTATTTT
CDR3: CASSSRGGRSTDTQYF

J: TRBJ2-2
size: few
V: TRBV7-2
D: TRBD1
DNA: TGTGCCAGCAGCTTAAGGGACAGGGGCCCCGGGGAGCTGTTTTTT
CDR3: CASSLRDRGPGELFF

J: TRBJ2-7
size: few
V: TRBV3-1
D: -
DNA: TGTGCCAGCAGCCCCTATGACGGAGAGCAGTACTTC
CDR3: CASSPYDGEQYF

J: TRBJ1-2
size: few
V: TRBV10-3
D: TRBD1
DNA: TGTGCCATCAGTGAGACGGGACAGTACGATGGCTACACCTTC
CDR3: CAISETGQYDGYTF

J: TRBJ2-5
size: -
V: TRBV11-2
D: TRBD2
DNA: TGTGCCAGCAGCCCGAGACTAGCGGGACCAGAGACCCAGTACTTC
CDR3: CASSPRLAGPETQYF

J: TRBJ2-7
size: -
V: TRBV6-5
D: TRBD1
DNA: TGTGCCAGCAGTTGGACAGGGGGCTCCTACGAGCAGTACTTC
CDR3: CASSWTGGSYEQYF

J: TRBJ2-3
size: -
V: TRBV7-3
D: -
DNA: TGTGCCAGCAGCTTGACTAATACAGATACGCAGTATTTT
CDR3: CASSLTNTDTQYF

J: TRBJ1-1
size: few
V: TRBV12-5
D: -
DNA: TGTGCTAGTGGTCCCCGCCAGGGTTTCTCCCCACTGGACACTGAAGCTTTCTTT
CDR3: CASGPRQGFSPLDTEAFF

J: TRBJ1-2
size: -
V: TRBV28
D: -
DNA: TGTGCCAGCAGTTTAGTCAGGAACTATGGCTACACCTTC
CDR3: CASSLVRNYGYTF

J: TRBJ2-6
size: few
V: TRBV7-9
D: TRBD1
DNA: TGTGCCAGCAGCTCCGGACAGGGGAGTCGTGGGGCCAACGTCCTGACTTTC
CDR3: CASSSGQGSRGANVLTF

J: TRBJ2-7
size: few
V: TRBV9
D: -
DNA: TGTGCCAGCAGCGTAGGCGAGCAGTACTTC
CDR3: CASSVGEQYF

J: TRBJ2-3
size: -
V: TRBV5-1
D: -
DNA: TGCGCCAGCAGCCGGGAAGCGAGCACAGATACGCAGTATTTT
CDR3: CASSREASTDTQYF

J: TRBJ2-5
size: -
V: TRBV12-3/TRBV12-4
D: -
DNA: TGTGCCAGCAGCATACAGACTCCCCAAGAGACCCAGTACTTC
CDR3: CASSIQTPQETQYF

J: TRBJ1-2
size: few
V: TRBV20-1
D: -
DNA: TGCAGTGCTACCTTCAGGGACGGGAACTATGGCTACACCTTC
CDR3: CSATFRDGNYGYTF

J: TRBJ2-3
size: few
V: TRBV4-1
D: -
DNA: TGCGCCAGCAGCAGAGGACAGACTAGCACAGATACGCAGTATTTT
CDR3: CASSRGQTSTDTQYF

J: TRBJ2-1
size: -
V: TRBV15
D: -
DNA: TGTGCCACCAGCGTCGGGACTTCTAGCTCCTACAATGAGCAGTTCTTC
CDR3: CATSVGTSSSYNEQFF

J: TRBJ1-1
size: many
V: TRBV5-1
D: -
DNA: TGCGCCAGCAGCTTTACAGTGAACACTGAAGCTTTCTTT
CDR3: CASSFTVNTEAFF

J: TRBJ2-7
size: once
V: TRBV20-1
D: -
DNA: TGCAGTGCGAAACCCCAGGGAAACCCCTCCTACGAGCAGTACTTC
CDR3: CSAKPQGNPSYEQYF

J: TRBJ2-4
size: -
V: TRBV27
D: -
DNA: TGTGCCAGCAGTTTCGAACCGAGCGGAGGCATTCAGTACTTC
CDR3: CASSFEPSGGIQYF

J: TRBJ1-2
size: -
V: TRBV6-1
D: -
DNA: TGTGCCAGCAGTGAAGGACGACAGGCCTTTTATGGCTACACCTTC
CDR3: CASSEGRQAFYGYTF

J: TRBJ1-6
size: few
V: TRBV5-1
D: TRBD1
DNA: TGCGCCAGCAGCCAATTGACAGGGAATAATTCACCCCTCCACTTT
CDR3: CASSQLTGNNSPLHF

J: TRBJ2-1
size: -
V: TRBV20-1
D: TRBD2
DNA: TGCAGTGCTAGAGGACCCGGGGGGAATGAGCAGTTCTTC
CDR3: CSARGPGGNEQFF

J: TRBJ2-7
size: -
V: TRBV6-2/TRBV6-3
D: -
DNA: TGTGCCAGCAGTTACTCGACACGGAGCTCCTACGAGCAGTACTTC
CDR3: CASSYSTRSSYEQYF

J: TRBJ2-1
size: few
V: TRBV7-8
D: TRBD1
DNA: TGTGCCAGCAGCTTCCGGACAGGAATCGATGAGCAGTTCTTC
CDR3: CASSFRTGIDEQFF

J: TRBJ2-7
size: -
V: TRBV20-1
D: TRBD2
DNA: TGCAGCCACCAGGGACTAGCTGTTAACGAGCAGTACTTC
CDR3: CSHQGLAVNEQYF

J: TRBJ2-1
size: -
V: TRBV4-3
D: TRBD2
DNA: TGCGCCAGCAGCCAAGTCGGGGGGTCTTACAATGAGCAGTTCTTC
CDR3: CASSQVGGSYNEQFF

J: TRBJ2-7
size: -
V: TRBV7-9
D: -
DNA: TGTGCCAGCAGCTTAGCCCCCACACTAACCGAGCAGTACTTC
CDR3: CASSLAPTLTEQYF

J: TRBJ2-5
size: many
V: TRBV5-1
D: -
DNA: TGCGCCAGCAGTCTAGGACGGGAGACCCAGTACTTC
CDR3: CASSLGRETQYF

J: TRBJ1-5
size: -
V: TRBV6-1
D: -
DNA: TGTGCCAGCCATTTCGGGAATCAGCCCCAGCATTTT
CDR3: CASHFGNQPQHF

J: TRBJ2-2
size: many
V: TRBV5-1
D: -
DNA: TGCGCCAGCAGCTTTCAAGGCGGTATCGCGAACACCGGGGAGCTGTTTTTT
CDR3: CASSFQGGIANTGELFF

J: TRBJ2-3
size: -
V: TRBV4-2
D: TRBD2
DNA: TGTGCCAGCAGCCAAGTGGTAGCGGGCGGCACAGATACGCAGTATTTT
CDR3: CASSQVVAGGTDTQYF

J: TRBJ1-4
size: -
V: TRBV20-1
D: -
DNA: TGCAGTGCTAGAGTCGGCCCGTCGGGTGGAAAACTGTTTTTT
CDR3: CSARVGPSGGKLFF

J: TRBJ2-3
size: -
V: TRBV6-1
D: -
DNA: TGTGCCAGCAGTGAGAGCCTGGGGGATACGCAGTATTTT
CDR3: CASSESLGDTQYF

J: TRBJ2-5
size: -
V: TRBV4-3
D: -
DNA: TGCGCCAGCAGCCAAGACTACCAAGAGACCCAGTACTTC
CDR3: CASSQDYQETQYF

J: TRBJ2-1
size: -
V: TRBV11-3
D: -
DNA: TGTGCCAGCAGCGAAGGAGTATACAATGAGCAGTTCTTC
CDR3: CASSEGVYNEQFF

J: TRBJ2-3
size: few
V: TRBV29-1
D: -
DNA: TGCAGCGTTCGGGCTAGCCCAGATACGCAGTATTTT
CDR3: CSVRASPDTQYF

J: TRBJ1-3
size: -
V: TRBV2
D: TRBD1
DNA: TGTGCCAGCAGTGAGGACAGGGGCAACACCATATATTTT
CDR3: CASSEDRGNTIYF

J: TRBJ2-1
size: few
V: TRBV6-1
D: -
DNA: TGTGCCAGCAGCGGTTCAATAGCGGTCTCCTACAATGAGCAGTTCTTC
CDR3: CASSGSIAVSYNEQFF

J: TRBJ2-2
size: few
V: TRBV2
D: -
DNA: TGTGCCAGCAGTGAGGGCGGGGAGCTGTTTTTT
CDR3: CASSEGGELFF

J: TRBJ1-2
size: -
V: TRBV5-5
D: -
DNA: -
CDR3: CASSFWGAGTF

J: TRBJ2-1
size: -
V: TRBV11-1
D: -
DNA: TGTGCCAGCAGCCCAGCGAGGGGGGCGAGGAGCTCCTACAATGAGCAGTTCTTC
CDR3: CASSPARGARSSYNEQFF

J: TRBJ1-1
size: few
V: TRBV20-1
D: -
DNA: TGCAGTGCTAGTAAGGCCTCTGAAGCTTTCTTT
CDR3: CSASKASEAFF

J: TRBJ1-2
size: -
V: TRBV11-3
D: -
DNA: TGTGCCAGCAGGCTAGGCGGGGGGGACTATGGCTACACCTTC
CDR3: CASRLGGGDYGYTF

J: TRBJ2-7
size: few
V: TRBV28
D: -
DNA: TGTGCCAGCAGTTTTACGGGTAATTACTACGAGCAGTACTTC
CDR3: CASSFTGNYYEQYF

J: TRBJ2-5
size: -
V: TRBV20-1
D: TRBD2
DNA: TGCAGTGCGTCGACGCGGGGGGGTCAAGAGACCCAGTACTTC
CDR3: CSASTRGGQETQYF

J: TRBJ2-6
size: few
V: TRBV6-5
D: -
DNA: TGTGCCAGCAGTTACAATGGAGGGTCTGGGGCCAACGTCCTGACTTTC
CDR3: CASSYNGGSGANVLTF